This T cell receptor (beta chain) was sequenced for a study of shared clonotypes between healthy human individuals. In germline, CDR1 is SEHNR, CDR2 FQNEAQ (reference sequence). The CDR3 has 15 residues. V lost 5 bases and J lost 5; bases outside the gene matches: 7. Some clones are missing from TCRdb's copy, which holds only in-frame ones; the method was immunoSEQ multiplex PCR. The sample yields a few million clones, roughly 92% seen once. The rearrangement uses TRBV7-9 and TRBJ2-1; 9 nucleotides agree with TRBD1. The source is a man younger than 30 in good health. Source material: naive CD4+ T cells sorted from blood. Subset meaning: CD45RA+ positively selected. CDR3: CASSSRDRANNEQFF. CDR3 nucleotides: TGTGCCAGCAGCAGCCGGGACAGGGCTAACAATGAGCAGTTCTTC.